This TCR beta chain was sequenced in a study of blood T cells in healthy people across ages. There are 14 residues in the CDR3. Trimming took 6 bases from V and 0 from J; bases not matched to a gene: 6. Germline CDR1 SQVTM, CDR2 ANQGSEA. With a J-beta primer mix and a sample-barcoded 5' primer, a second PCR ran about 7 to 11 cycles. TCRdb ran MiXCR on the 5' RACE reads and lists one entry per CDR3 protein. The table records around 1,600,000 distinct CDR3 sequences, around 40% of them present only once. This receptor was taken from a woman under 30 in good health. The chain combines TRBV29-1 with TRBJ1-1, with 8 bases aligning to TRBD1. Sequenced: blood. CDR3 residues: CSVRTGRMNTEAFF. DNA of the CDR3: TGCAGCGTGCGGACAGGGCGGATGAACACTGAAGCTTTCTTT.